One T cell receptor beta chain is described in this entry. This entry is derived from a study of CD8 T cells in Susac syndrome. The CD8+ and CD4+ T cells were negatively isolated, with the TEMRA cells enriched by FACS. Random hexamers primed reverse transcription of about 0.5 to 1 ug RNA. TCRdb itself ran the immunoSEQ multiplex PCR reads through MiXCR, one entry per CDR3 protein. The sample carries approximately 130,000 distinct CDR3 sequences, 94% recorded once. What was sequenced was CD4+ T cells from PBMCs. The receptor's source is a human donor in good health.

The CDR3 DNA is TGTGCCAGCTCACCAGCTGGGGCGTCCTCTGGAAACACCATATATTTT. Its translation: CASSPAGASSGNTIYF. The chain is built from TRBV18 and TRBJ1-3; tentatively, D is TRBD1 (5 bases). Trimming removed 2 bases from V and 0 bases from J, with 11 bases in between. The CDR3 totals 16 residues. Germline CDR1 is KGHSH and CDR2 is LQKENI.